The present TCR beta chain was sequenced within a study of T cell repertoires in cytomegalovirus infection. Study-wide findings and caveats: Within the response measured ex vivo, HLA-C-restricted CMV-specific TCR beta clonotypes were dominant.

TCRdb redid the calling of the reads with MiXCR, one entry per CDR3 protein. The data hold more than 400,000 distinct CDR3 sequences, with around a quarter observed a single time. The CDR3 totals 18 residues. Trimming left V 5 bases short and J 1 base short, with 23 bases between. The sample holds a few counts of this clonotype. Its specificity is not known. The chain combines TRBV12-3 or TRBV12-4 with TRBJ1-1; perhaps TRBD1 as D (5 bases). The clonotype was recovered from a human donor in good health (CMV status not recorded). Some clones in this sample may be carry-over from other donors' samples. Material for sequencing was PBMCs. CDR3 residues: CASSQYTGTKPKNTEAFF. CDR3 coding DNA: TGTGCCAGCAGTCAATATACCGGGACCAAACCCAAGAACACTGAAGCTTTCTTT.